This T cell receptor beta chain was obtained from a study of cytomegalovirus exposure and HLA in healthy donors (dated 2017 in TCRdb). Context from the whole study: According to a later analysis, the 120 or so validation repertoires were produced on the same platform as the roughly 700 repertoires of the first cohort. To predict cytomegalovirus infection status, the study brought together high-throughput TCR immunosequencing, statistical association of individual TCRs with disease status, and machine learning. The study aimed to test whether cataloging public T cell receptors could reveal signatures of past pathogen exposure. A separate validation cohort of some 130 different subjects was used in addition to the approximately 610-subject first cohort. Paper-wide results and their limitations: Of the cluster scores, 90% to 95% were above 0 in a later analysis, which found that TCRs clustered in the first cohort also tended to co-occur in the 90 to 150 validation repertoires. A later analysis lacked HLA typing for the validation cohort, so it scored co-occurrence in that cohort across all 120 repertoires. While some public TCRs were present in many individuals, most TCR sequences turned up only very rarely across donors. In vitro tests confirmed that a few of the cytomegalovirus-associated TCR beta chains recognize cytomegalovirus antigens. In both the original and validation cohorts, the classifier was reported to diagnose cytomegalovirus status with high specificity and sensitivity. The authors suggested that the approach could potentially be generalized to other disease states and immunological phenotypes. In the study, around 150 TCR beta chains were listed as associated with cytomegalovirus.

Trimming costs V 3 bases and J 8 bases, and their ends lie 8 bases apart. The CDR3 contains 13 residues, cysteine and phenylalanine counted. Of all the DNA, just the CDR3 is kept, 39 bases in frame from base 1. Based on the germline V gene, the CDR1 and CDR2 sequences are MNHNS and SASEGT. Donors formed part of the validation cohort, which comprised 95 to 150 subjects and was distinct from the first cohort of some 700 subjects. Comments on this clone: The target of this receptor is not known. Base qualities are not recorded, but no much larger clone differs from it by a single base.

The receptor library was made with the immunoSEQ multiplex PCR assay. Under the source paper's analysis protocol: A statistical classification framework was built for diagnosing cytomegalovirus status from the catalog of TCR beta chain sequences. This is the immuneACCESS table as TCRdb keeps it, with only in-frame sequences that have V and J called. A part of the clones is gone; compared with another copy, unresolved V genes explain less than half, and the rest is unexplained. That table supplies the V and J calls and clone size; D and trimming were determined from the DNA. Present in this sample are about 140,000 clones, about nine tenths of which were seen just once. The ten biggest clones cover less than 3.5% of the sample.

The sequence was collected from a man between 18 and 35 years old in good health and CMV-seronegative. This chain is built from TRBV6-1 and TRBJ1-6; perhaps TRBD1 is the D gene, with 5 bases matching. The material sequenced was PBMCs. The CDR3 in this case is CASSEGQYSPLHF. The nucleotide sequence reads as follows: TGTGCCAGCAGTGAGGGGCAATATTCACCCCTCCACTTT.